The 17 T cell receptor beta chains in this list originate from one sample, sequenced in a study of T-cell reconstitution after alpha-beta-depleted transplantation in children. Unique molecular identifiers were used to barcode this TCRbeta library. One entry per CDR3 protein results from TCRdb running MiXCR on the PCR reads. The sample records roughly 490,000 distinct CDR3 sequences, over 9.5% being singletons. Sequenced material: PBMCs, mostly from graft donor cells, taken 180 days after TCRalphabeta/CD19-depleted stem cell transplant. These receptors all come from a female patient aged 2-9 years who had a stem cell transplant for aplastic anemia, so the T cells may come from the graft donor.

This clonotype was seen only a few times. The chain joins TRBV5-4 to TRBJ2-3; D not certain. The germline V and J ends were trimmed by 3 bases and 0 bases, with 11 bases remaining between them. In germline, CDR1 is SGHNT, CDR2 YYREEE (reference sequence). There are 15 residues in the CDR3. CDR3 loop: CASSSASPSTDTQYF. CDR3 DNA: TGTGCCAGCAGCTCAGCCTCTCCTAGCACAGATACGCAGTATTTT.

V and J are TRBV19 and TRBJ1-1; D uncertain. Deletions cut 5 bases from V and 6 bases from J, with 13 bases between. CDR1 is LNHDA and CDR2 is SQIVND in the germline V gene (reference sequence). This CDR3 is built from 13 residues. The CDR3 region has the DNA TGTGCCAGTAGTGCCGGGCCGTCTTCTGAAGCTTTCTTT. Its protein product is CASSAGPSSEAFF.

This sequence joins TRBV20-1 and TRBJ1-3; TRBD1 agrees at 9 bases. This CDR3 contains 16 residues. V trimming: 1 base; J trimming: 2 bases; junction bases outside the gene matches: 6. Per the germline V gene, CDR1 is DFQATT and CDR2 is SNEGSKA (reference sequence). The CDR3 bases are TGCAGTGCTAGAGGCGCCGGGACAGGGACTGGAAACACCATATATTTT. Translating gives CSARGAGTGTGNTIYF.

This clonotype was counted only a few times. The chain has TRBV27 and TRBJ2-7; TRBD2 might be the D (6 bases). V lost 3 bases and J lost 4, with 13 bases in between. CDR3 length: 14 amino acids. Germline assignment: CDR1 MNHEY and CDR2 SMNVEV (reference sequence). For the CDR3, the DNA is TGTGCCAGCAGTTTTACGGGAGTGGGGTACGAGCAGTACTTC. As protein: CASSFTGVGYEQYF.

This clonotype has only a few counts. The genes are TRBV5-1 and TRBJ2-5, with 9 nucleotides matching TRBD1. The trim removed 4 bases at V and 5 bases at J, leaving 12 bases unmatched. Germline CDR1 reads SGHRS; CDR2 reads YFSETQ. This CDR3 is 16 amino acids long. CDR3 sequence: CASSLNPGTGMETQYF. CDR3 DNA sequence: TGCGCCAGCAGCCTAAACCCCGGGACAGGGATGGAGACCCAGTACTTC.

The chain combines TRBV20-1 with TRBJ1-5; D not resolved. The CDR3 has 13 residues. The V and J ends lost 4 bases and 0 bases respectively, with 7 bases between them. Germline loops: CDR1 DFQATT, CDR2 SNEGSKA (reference sequence). Written as DNA, the CDR3 is TGCAGTGCTAACCTGGATAGCAATCAGCCCCAGCATTTT. Protein product: CSANLDSNQPQHF.

The V call is TRBV27, the J call TRBJ2-7, with TRBD2 identical over 11 bases. The germline CDR1 and CDR2 sequences are MNHEY and SMNVEV (reference sequence). This CDR3 has 15 residues. J lost 2 bases, V lost 2 bases, and 2 bases had no gene match. Written as DNA, the CDR3 is TGTGCCAGCAGTTTACTAGCGGGAGGCGCCTACGAGCAGTACTTC. Protein sequence: CASSLLAGGAYEQYF.

There are many counts of this clonotype. V is TRBV12-3 or TRBV12-4 and J is TRBJ2-3, with D perhaps matching TRBD1 or TRBD2 (5 bases each). The CDR3 has 13 amino acids. Deletions cut 3 bases from V and 4 bases from J, with 8 bases between. CDR3 sequence: CASSLRGPDTQYF. CDR3 sequence (DNA): TGTGCCAGCAGTTTGAGGGGCCCAGATACGCAGTATTTT.

The chain employs TRBV18 and TRBJ2-4; 10 bases match TRBD2. V was clipped by 3 bases and J by 2 bases; unmatched bases: 22. The CDR3 totals 22 residues. The germline V gene has CDR1 KGHSH and CDR2 LQKENI. CDR3 amino acids: CASSPPGPSGTSDRRTKNIQYF. The CDR3 nucleotides are TGTGCCAGCTCACCCCCAGGCCCCTCCGGGACTAGCGATCGAAGGACCAAAAACATTCAGTACTTC.

This clonotype turned up a few times. The CDR3 loop reads CASSWGPGSPLHF. The CDR3 DNA follows: TGTGCCAGCAGCTGGGGGCCGGGCTCACCCCTCCACTTT. The chain uses TRBV5-6 and TRBJ1-6, with D maybe TRBD1 (6 bases). V was trimmed by 3 bases and J by 10 bases, leaving 11 bases between them. Germline V CDR1 and CDR2: SGHDT, YYEEEE. CDR3 length: 13 amino acids.

The V call is TRBV30, the J call TRBJ1-1; unclear D gene. This CDR3 region has 13 residues. Germline CDR1 and CDR2: GTSNPN and SVGIG (reference sequence). V lost 3 bases and J 0 bases, leaving 8 bases between the germline ends. The CDR3 loop is CAWSTGVNTEAFF. The DNA of the CDR3 is TGTGCCTGGAGCACTGGGGTGAACACTGAAGCTTTCTTT.

This clonotype was seen a few times. The chain is built from TRBV7-8 and TRBJ2-1; tentatively, D is TRBD1 (6 bases). CDR1 is SGHVS and CDR2 is FQNEAQ in the germline V gene. This CDR3 comprises 14 residues. Trimming removed 5 bases from V and 4 bases from J, with 12 bases in between. The CDR3 DNA reads TGTGCCAGCAGCCAGGACAGTACATACAATGAGCAGTTCTTC. Amino acid sequence: CASSQDSTYNEQFF.

The chain employs TRBV7-2 and TRBJ2-3; D is possibly TRBD2 (5 bases). Germline V CDR1 and CDR2: SGHTA, FQGNSA. The CDR3 sequence is 15 residues long. Trimming removed 3 bases from V and 2 bases from J, with 12 bases in between. The CDR3 DNA sequence: TGTGCCAGCAGCTTTGCCGGGGTTTTCACAGATACGCAGTATTTT. Encoded protein: CASSFAGVFTDTQYF.

The V gene is TRBV6-1, the J gene TRBJ1-2; possible D gene TRBD1, 6 bases. Germline V gene data show CDR1 as MNHNS and CDR2 as SASEGT. V lost 8 bases, J lost 1 base, and 23 bases lay in between. The CDR3 spans 17 residues. The CDR3 DNA sequence: TGTGCCAGCTTAAGGACAGTAAGACCTTTAATTAACTATGGCTACACCTTC. Translated, it gives CASLRTVRPLINYGYTF.

This chain links TRBV20-1 with TRBJ1-1; D not certain. Germline V gene sequence: CDR1 DFQATT, CDR2 SNEGSKA (reference sequence). This CDR3 has 12 amino acids. V dropped 2 bases and J dropped 3 bases, with 7 bases sitting between them. Here the CDR3 DNA reads TGCAGTGCTAGATTAGTAGACACTGAAGCTTTCTTT. Protein product: CSARLVDTEAFF.

The J gene is TRBJ1-4, the V gene TRBV18; TRBD1 matches 8 bases. CDR1 and CDR2 (germline): KGHSH, LQKENI. With 3 bases clipped from V and 6 bases from J, the junction kept 6 bases outside the gene matches. The CDR3 has 15 residues. The CDR3 nucleotides read TGTGCCAGCTCACCGAGGACAGGGAGGGATGAAAAACTGTTTTTT. Amino acids: CASSPRTGRDEKLFF.

This clonotype came up a few times. V usage is TRBV7-9 and J usage is TRBJ2-1; D ambiguous. CDR3 length equals 14 residues. Between the trimmed V and J ends, which lost 3 bases and 1 base, there was a span of 7 bases. Looked up from germline, CDR1 is SEHNR and CDR2 is FQNEAQ (reference sequence). The CDR3 sequence: CASSFESSYNEQFF. The CDR3 DNA reads as TGTGCCAGCAGCTTCGAGTCTTCCTACAATGAGCAGTTCTTC.